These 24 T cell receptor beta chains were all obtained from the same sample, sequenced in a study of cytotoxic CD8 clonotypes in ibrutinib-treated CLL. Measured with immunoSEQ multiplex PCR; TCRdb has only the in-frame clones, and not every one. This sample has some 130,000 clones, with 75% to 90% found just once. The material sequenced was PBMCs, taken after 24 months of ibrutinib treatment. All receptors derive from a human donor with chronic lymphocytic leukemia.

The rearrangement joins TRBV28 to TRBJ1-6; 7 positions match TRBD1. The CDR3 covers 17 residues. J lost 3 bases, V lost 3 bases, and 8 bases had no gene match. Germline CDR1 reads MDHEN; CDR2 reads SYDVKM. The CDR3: CASSFPKTGFYNSPLHF. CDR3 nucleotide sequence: TGTGCCAGCAGTTTCCCTAAGACAGGGTTCTATAATTCACCCCTCCACTTT.

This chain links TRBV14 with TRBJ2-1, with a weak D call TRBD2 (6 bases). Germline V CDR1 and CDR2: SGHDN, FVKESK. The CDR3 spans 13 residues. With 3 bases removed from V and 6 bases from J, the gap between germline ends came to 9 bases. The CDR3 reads CASSQGGVNEQFF. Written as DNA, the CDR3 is TGTGCCAGCAGCCAGGGGGGAGTCAATGAGCAGTTCTTC.

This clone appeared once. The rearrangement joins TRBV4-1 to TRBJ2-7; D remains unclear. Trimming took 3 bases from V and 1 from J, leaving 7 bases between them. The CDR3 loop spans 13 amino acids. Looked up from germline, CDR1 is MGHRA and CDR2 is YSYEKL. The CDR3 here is CASSQLVSYEQYF. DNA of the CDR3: TGCGCCAGCAGCCAGTTGGTATCCTACGAGCAGTACTTC.

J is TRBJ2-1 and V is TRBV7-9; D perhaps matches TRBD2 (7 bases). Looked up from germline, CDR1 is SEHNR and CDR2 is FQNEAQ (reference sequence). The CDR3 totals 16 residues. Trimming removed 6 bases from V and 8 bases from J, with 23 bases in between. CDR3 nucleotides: TGTGCCAGCAGTAAAGGGGGGACTACTAAAGGAGATGAGCAGTTCTTC. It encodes CASSKGGTTKGDEQFF.

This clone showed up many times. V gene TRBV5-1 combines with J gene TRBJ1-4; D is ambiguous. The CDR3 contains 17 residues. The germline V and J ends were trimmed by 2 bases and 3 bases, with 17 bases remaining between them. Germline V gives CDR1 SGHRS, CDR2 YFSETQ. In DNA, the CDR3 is TGCGCCAGCAGCTTCACCTCCATCCAGGCAGCTAATGAAAAACTGTTTTTT. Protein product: CASSFTSIQAANEKLFF.

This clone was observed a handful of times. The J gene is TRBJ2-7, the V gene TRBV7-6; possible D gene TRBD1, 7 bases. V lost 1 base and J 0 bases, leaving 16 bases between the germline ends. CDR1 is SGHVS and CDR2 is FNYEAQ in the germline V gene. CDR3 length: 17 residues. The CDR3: CASSLGPARGASYEQYF. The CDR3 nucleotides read TGTGCCAGCAGCTTAGGTCCCGCCAGGGGGGCCTCCTACGAGCAGTACTTC.

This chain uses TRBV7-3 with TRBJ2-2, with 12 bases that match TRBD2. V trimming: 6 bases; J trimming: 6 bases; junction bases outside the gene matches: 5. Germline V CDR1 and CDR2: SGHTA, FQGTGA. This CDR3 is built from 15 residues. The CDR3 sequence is CASRPLAGGPGELFF. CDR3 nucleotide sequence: TGTGCCAGCAGGCCTCTAGCGGGAGGGCCCGGGGAGCTGTTTTTT.

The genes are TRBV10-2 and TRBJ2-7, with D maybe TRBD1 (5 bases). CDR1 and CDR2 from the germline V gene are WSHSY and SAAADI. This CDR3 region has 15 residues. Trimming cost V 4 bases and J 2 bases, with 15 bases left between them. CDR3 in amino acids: CASSGHDRIAYEQYF. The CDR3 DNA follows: TGCGCCAGCAGTGGTCATGACAGAATTGCCTACGAGCAGTACTTC.

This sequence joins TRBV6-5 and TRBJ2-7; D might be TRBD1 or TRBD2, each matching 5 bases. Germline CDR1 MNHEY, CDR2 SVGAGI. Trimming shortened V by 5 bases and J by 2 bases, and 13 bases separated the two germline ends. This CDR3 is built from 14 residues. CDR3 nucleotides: TGTGCCAGCAGTAATACTAGAGGGGCCTACGAGCAGTACTTC. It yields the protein CASSNTRGAYEQYF.

The CDR3 DNA reads TGTGCCAGCAGTTTCAGGGCGGTCGAAGCTTTCTTT. Its protein product is CASSFRAVEAFF. This chain uses TRBV28 with TRBJ1-1, with D possibly being TRBD1 (5 bases). The CDR3 consists of 12 residues. Trimming removed 3 bases from V and 8 bases from J, with 10 bases in between. The germline V gene has CDR1 MDHEN and CDR2 SYDVKM. Variable domain in full (rest from reference TRBV28 and TRBJ1-1): DVKVTQSSRYLVKRTGEKVFLECVQDMDHENMFWYRQDPGLGLRLIYFSYDVKMKEKGDIPEGYSVSREKKERFSLILESASTNQTSMYLCASSFRAVEAFFGQGTRLTVV.

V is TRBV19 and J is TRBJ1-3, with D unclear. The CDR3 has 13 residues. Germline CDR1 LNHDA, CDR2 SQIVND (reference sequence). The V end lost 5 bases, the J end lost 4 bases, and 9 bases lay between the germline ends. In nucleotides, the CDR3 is TGTGCCAGTAGTTTTGAGGTGGGAAACACCATATATTTT. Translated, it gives CASSFEVGNTIYF.

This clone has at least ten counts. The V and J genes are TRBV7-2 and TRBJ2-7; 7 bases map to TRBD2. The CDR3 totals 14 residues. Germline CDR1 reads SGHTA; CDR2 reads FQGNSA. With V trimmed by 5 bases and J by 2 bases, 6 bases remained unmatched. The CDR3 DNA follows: TGTGCCAGCAGCAACCGGGACTACCCCTACGAGCAGTACTTC. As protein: CASSNRDYPYEQYF. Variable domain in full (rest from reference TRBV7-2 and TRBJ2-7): GAGVSQSPSNKVTEKGKDVELRCDPISGHTALYWYRQSLGQGLEFLIYFQGNSAPDKSGLPSDRFSAERTGGSVSTLTIQRTQQEDSAVYLCASSNRDYPYEQYFGPGTRLTVT.

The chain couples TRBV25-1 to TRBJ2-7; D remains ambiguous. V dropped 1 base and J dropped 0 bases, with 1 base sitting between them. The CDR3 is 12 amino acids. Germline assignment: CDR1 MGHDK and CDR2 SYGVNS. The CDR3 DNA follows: TGTGCCAGCAGTGAATCCTCCTACGAGCAGTACTTC. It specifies CASSESSYEQYF.

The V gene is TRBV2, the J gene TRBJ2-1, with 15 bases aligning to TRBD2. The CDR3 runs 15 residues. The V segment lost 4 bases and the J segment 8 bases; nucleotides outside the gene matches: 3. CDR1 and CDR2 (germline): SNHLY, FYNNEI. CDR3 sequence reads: CASSGTSGGAYEQFF. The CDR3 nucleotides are TGTGCCAGCAGTGGGACTAGCGGGGGGGCGTATGAGCAGTTCTTC.

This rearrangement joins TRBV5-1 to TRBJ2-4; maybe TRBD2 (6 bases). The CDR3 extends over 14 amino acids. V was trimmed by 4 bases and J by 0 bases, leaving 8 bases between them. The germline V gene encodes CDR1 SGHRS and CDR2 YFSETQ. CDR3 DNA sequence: TGCGCCAGCAGCGTCGGGAGAGCCAAAAACATTCAGTACTTC. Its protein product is CASSVGRAKNIQYF.

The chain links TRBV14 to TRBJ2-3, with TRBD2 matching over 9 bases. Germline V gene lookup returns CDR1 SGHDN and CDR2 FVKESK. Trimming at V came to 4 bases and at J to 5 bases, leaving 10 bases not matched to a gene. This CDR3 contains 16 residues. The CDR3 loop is CASSPLAGDREDTQYF. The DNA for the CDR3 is TGTGCCAGCAGCCCATTAGCGGGGGACCGGGAAGATACGCAGTATTTT.

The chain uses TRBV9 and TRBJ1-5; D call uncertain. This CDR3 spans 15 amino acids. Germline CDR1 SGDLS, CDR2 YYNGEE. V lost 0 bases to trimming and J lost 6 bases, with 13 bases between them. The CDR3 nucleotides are TGTGCCAGCAGCGTAGGGCAGACCCTCGGTCAGCCCCAGCATTTT. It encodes CASSVGQTLGQPQHF.

The CDR3 DNA sequence: TGTGCCAGCAGCTCGAAGGACACCAAGAACACTGAAGCTTTCTTT. Amino acid sequence: CASSSKDTKNTEAFF. This chain joins TRBV5-5 and TRBJ1-1, with D possibly TRBD1 on 5 matching bases. The CDR3 contains 15 residues. Germline V lookup: CDR1 SGHKS, CDR2 YYEKEE (reference sequence). V gave up 3 bases and J gave up 1 base, with 13 bases separating them.

The CDR3 protein is CASSYTSRTGRRNQPQHF. Written as DNA, the CDR3 is TGCGCCAGCAGCTACACCTCCCGGACAGGCCGGAGGAATCAGCCCCAGCATTTT. V gene TRBV4-1 combines with J gene TRBJ1-5; 7 bases align to TRBD1. The CDR3 spans 18 residues. The junction had 17 bases not matched to a gene; V was cut back by 5 bases and J by 4 bases. Germline CDR1 and CDR2: MGHRA and YSYEKL.

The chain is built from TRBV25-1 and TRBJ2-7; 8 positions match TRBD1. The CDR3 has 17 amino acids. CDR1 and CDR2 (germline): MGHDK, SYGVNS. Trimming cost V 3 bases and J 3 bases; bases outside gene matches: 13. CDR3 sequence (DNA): TGTGCCAGCAGTGATGAGTACGGTCGGACAGGGAGCTACGAGCAGTACTTC. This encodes CASSDEYGRTGSYEQYF.

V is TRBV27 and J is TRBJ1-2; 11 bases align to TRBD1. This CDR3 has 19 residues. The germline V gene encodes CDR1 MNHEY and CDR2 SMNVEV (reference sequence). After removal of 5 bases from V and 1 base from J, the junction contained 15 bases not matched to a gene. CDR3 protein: CASSRRTGGDRDLNYGYTF. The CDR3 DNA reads TGTGCCAGCAGTCGAAGGACAGGGGGCGACCGGGACCTTAACTATGGCTACACCTTC.

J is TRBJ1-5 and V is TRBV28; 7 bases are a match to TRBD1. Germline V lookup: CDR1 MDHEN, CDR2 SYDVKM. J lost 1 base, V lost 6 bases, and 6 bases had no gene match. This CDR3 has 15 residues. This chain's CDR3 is CASRIGRGSNQPQHF. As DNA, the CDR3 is TGTGCCAGCAGAATCGGCAGGGGGAGCAATCAGCCCCAGCATTTT.

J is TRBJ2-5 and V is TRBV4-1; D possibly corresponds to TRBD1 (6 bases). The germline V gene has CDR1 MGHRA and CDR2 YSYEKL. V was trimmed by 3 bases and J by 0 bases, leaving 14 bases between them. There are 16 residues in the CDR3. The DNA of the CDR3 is TGCGCCAGCAGCCAGCCCGGGACAAAGTACCAAGAGACCCAGTACTTC. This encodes CASSQPGTKYQETQYF.

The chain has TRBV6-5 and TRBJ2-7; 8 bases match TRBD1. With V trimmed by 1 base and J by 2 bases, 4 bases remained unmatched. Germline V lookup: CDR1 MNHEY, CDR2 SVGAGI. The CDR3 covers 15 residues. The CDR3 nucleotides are TGTGCCAGCAGTTACTGGGGGACAGGAACCTACGAGCAGTACTTC. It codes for CASSYWGTGTYEQYF.